One and the same sample provided the 30 T cell receptor beta chains below, sequenced in a study of cytomegalovirus exposure and HLA in healthy donors. With 60 Vbeta and 13 Jbeta primers, the PCR was carried out. Sequenced by immunoSEQ multiplex PCR; TCRdb stores in-frame clones only, minus some. In the table there are some 190,000 clones, approximately 82% of which are singletons. The sample consisted of PBMCs. Every receptor here comes from a man aged 35-49 years in good health and CMV-seropositive.

The chain uses TRBV5-4 and TRBJ1-1; possible D gene TRBD1, 5 bases. The ends were cut back, 3 bases at V and 1 base at J, with 13 bases in the middle. CDR3 length: 15 amino acids. Germline V CDR1 and CDR2: SGHNT, YYREEE (reference sequence). CDR3 amino acids: CASSYPGMENTEAFF. The CDR3 region has the DNA TGTGCCAGCAGCTACCCAGGGATGGAGAACACTGAAGCTTTCTTT.

This chain joins TRBV2 and TRBJ2-7; no clear D gene. Germline V gene lookup returns CDR1 SNHLY and CDR2 FYNNEI. This CDR3 region has 13 residues. Trimming shortened V by 6 bases and J by 6 bases, and 15 bases separated the two germline ends. CDR3 sequence: CASSLLGPPEQYF. The CDR3 DNA reads TGTGCCAGCAGCCTGTTGGGCCCACCCGAGCAGTACTTC.

This chain joins TRBV9 and TRBJ2-6; D might be TRBD2 (6 bases). The V gene lost 2 bases and the J gene lost 3 bases, with 15 bases spanning the gap. Germline-derived CDR1 and CDR2 are SGDLS and YYNGEE. The CDR3 has 17 residues. CDR3 nucleotides: TGTGCCAGCAGCGTCCTTCGCGGGAACTATGGGGCCAACGTCCTGACTTTC. This translates into CASSVLRGNYGANVLTF.

This clone occurred a few times. The chain is built from TRBV19 and TRBJ1-2, with a possible D match to TRBD1 (6 bases). This CDR3 region has 15 residues. V lost 6 bases and J lost 4, with 18 bases in between. CDR1 is LNHDA and CDR2 is SQIVND in the germline V gene (reference sequence). This CDR3 is CASSETDSGIYGYTF. CDR3 nucleotide sequence: TGTGCCAGTAGCGAAACGGACAGTGGCATCTATGGCTACACCTTC.

V is TRBV9 and J is TRBJ2-5, with D perhaps matching TRBD1 (5 bases). CDR1 and CDR2 from the germline V gene are SGDLS and YYNGEE. V dropped 1 base and J dropped 3 bases, with 10 bases sitting between them. This CDR3 has 14 residues. This chain's CDR3 is CASSVQGAKETQYF. The CDR3 DNA reads TGTGCCAGCAGCGTACAAGGGGCGAAAGAGACCCAGTACTTC.

This clone was detected only once. The chain combines TRBV9 with TRBJ1-1; TRBD1 agrees at 9 bases. This CDR3 has 15 residues. Trimming cost V 2 bases and J 3 bases; bases outside gene matches: 5. Germline values: CDR1 SGDLS, CDR2 YYNGEE. CDR3 nucleotide sequence: TGTGCCAGCAGCGTTTCCGGGACAGGGTACACTGAAGCTTTCTTT. This gives the protein CASSVSGTGYTEAFF.

The CDR3 is CASSESRSYEQYF. For the CDR3, the DNA is TGCGCCAGCAGTGAAAGTAGATCCTACGAGCAGTACTTC. The chain has TRBV10-1 and TRBJ2-7; D unclear. CDR1 WNHNN and CDR2 SYGVQD come from the germline V gene (reference sequence). The CDR3 consists of 13 residues. V was pared by 3 bases and J by 1 base, with 7 bases between.

This clone was seen only once. The chain recombines TRBV9 with TRBJ2-1; D is perhaps TRBD2 (6 bases). The germline V gene encodes CDR1 SGDLS and CDR2 YYNGEE. This CDR3 contains 15 residues. Trimming removed 4 bases from V and 4 bases from J, with 15 bases in between. The CDR3 here is CASSFGGDLYNEQFF. The CDR3 bases are TGTGCCAGCAGCTTCGGTGGGGACTTATACAATGAGCAGTTCTTC.

The chain combines TRBV29-1 with TRBJ2-1; TRBD2 agrees at 8 bases. From germline, CDR1 is SQVTM and CDR2 ANQGSEA. CDR3 size: 14 residues. V dropped 6 bases and J dropped 4; count of bases not matched to a gene: 8. This CDR3 is CSVGGLEGYNEQFF. The DNA of the CDR3 is TGCAGCGTCGGGGGACTAGAAGGTTACAATGAGCAGTTCTTC.

This chain uses TRBV7-9 with TRBJ2-5; 10 positions match TRBD2. J was trimmed by 2 bases and V by 8 bases; bases with no gene match: 5. CDR3 length: 14 residues. Germline CDR1 SEHNR, CDR2 FQNEAQ (reference sequence). CDR3 loop: CASRTSGAQETQYF. The CDR3 DNA is TGTGCCAGCCGTACTAGCGGGGCGCAAGAGACCCAGTACTTC.

The chain employs TRBV4-3 and TRBJ2-5; D is ambiguous. The CDR3 covers 16 residues. Germline-derived CDR1 and CDR2 are LGHNA and YSLEER. V lost 0 bases and J 3 bases, leaving 14 bases between the germline ends. Here the CDR3 DNA reads TGCGCCAGCAGCCAAGATCGAGGCCCCCCCAAAGAGACCCAGTACTTC. Its translation is CASSQDRGPPKETQYF.

This chain connects TRBV7-9 to TRBJ2-1; the match to TRBD2 covers 7 bases. The germline gives CDR1 SEHNR, CDR2 FQNEAQ (reference sequence). The CDR3 has 16 residues. Trimming removed 2 bases from V and 5 bases from J; junction bases left unmatched: 9. Written as DNA, the CDR3 is TGTGCCAGCAGCTTAAGTTTGAGCCTAGCGGACAATGAGCAGTTCTTC. Translated, it gives CASSLSLSLADNEQFF. Full variable domain (remainder filled in from reference TRBV7-9 and TRBJ2-1): DTGVSQNPRHKITKRGQNVTFRCDPISEHNRLYWYRQTLGQGPEFLTYFQNEAQLEKSRLLSDRFSAERPKGSFSTLEIQRTEQGDSAMYLCASSLSLSLADNEQFFGPGTRLTVL.

This chain links TRBV7-9 with TRBJ2-7; tentatively, D is TRBD2 (6 bases). The CDR3 totals 15 residues. Trimming pared 6 bases from V and 0 bases from J, leaving 15 bases between. The germline gives CDR1 SEHNR, CDR2 FQNEAQ (reference sequence). The CDR3, as DNA: TGTGCCAGCAGTCGGGACTCTGTGAGCTCCTACGAGCAGTACTTC. Its translation: CASSRDSVSSYEQYF.

This clone was seen only a few times. V and J are TRBV9 and TRBJ2-7; D not resolved. In germline, CDR1 is SGDLS, CDR2 YYNGEE. The V and J ends lost 4 bases and 1 base respectively, with 12 bases between them. The CDR3 covers 14 residues. The chain's CDR3 is CASSTTTSSYEQYF. For the CDR3, the DNA is TGTGCCAGCAGCACTACGACTTCTTCCTACGAGCAGTACTTC.

The CDR3 bases are TGCGCCAGCAGCCATACAGGGGGCGATGGCTACACCTTC. Protein: CASSHTGGDGYTF. The genes are TRBV5-1 and TRBJ1-2; 9 nucleotides line up with TRBD1. The CDR3 covers 13 residues. Looked up from germline, CDR1 is SGHRS and CDR2 is YFSETQ. V was pared by 4 bases and J by 6 bases, with 4 bases of the junction left unmatched. Full variable domain (missing parts from reference TRBV5-1 and TRBJ1-2): KAGVTQTPRYLIKTRGQQVTLSCSPISGHRSVSWYQQTPGQGLQFLFEYFSETQRNKGNFPGRFSGRQFSNSRSEMNVSTLELGDSALYLCASSHTGGDGYTFGSGTRLTVV.

This rearrangement joins TRBV5-3 to TRBJ1-4; 10 nucleotides align to TRBD1. TRBV5-3 is sorted into the ORF group, with uncertain function. The CDR3 runs 16 residues. J gave up 8 bases and V 9 bases, and 16 bases lay outside the gene matches. The CDR3 bases are TGTGCCACTACGAAACCTCCGGGACAGGGGAGCGAAAAACTGTTTTTT. The encoded protein is CATTKPPGQGSEKLFF.

V usage is TRBV10-3 and J usage is TRBJ2-3; 7 nucleotides line up with TRBD1. This CDR3 has 15 residues. J was trimmed by 0 bases and V by 8 bases; bases with no gene match: 8. The germline V gene has CDR1 ENHRY and CDR2 SYGVKD. CDR3: CAILGGQRSTDTQYF. The DNA for the CDR3 is TGTGCCATCCTAGGGGGACAGCGTAGCACAGATACGCAGTATTTT.

The V gene is TRBV6-5, the J gene TRBJ2-5, with D perhaps TRBD2 (6 bases). The DNA matches TRBJ2-7 better at its end, which makes the J call doubtful. In germline, CDR1 is MNHEY, CDR2 SVGAGI. The CDR3 is 16 residues long. The CDR3 sequence: CASSYGGTGVPYEQYF. In nucleotides, the CDR3 is TGTGCCAGCAGTTACGGGGGGACCGGAGTACCCTACGAGCAGTACTTC.

The chain uses TRBV5-4 and TRBJ1-1; TRBD1 aligns across 8 bases. The germline gives CDR1 SGHNT, CDR2 YYREEE (reference sequence). The CDR3 is 15 residues long. Trimming removed 2 bases from V and 1 base from J; junction bases left unmatched: 4. CDR3 DNA sequence: TGTGCCAGCAGCTTCGGACAGGGATGGAACACTGAAGCTTTCTTT. This gives the protein CASSFGQGWNTEAFF. Complete variable domain (other parts from reference TRBV5-4 and TRBJ1-1): ETGVTQSPTHLIKTRGQQVTLRCSSQSGHNTVSWYQQALGQGPQFIFQYYREEENGRGNFPPRFSGLQFPNYSSELNVNALELDDSALYLCASSFGQGWNTEAFFGQGTRLTVV.

This clone has just a few counts. V is TRBV2 and J is TRBJ2-3; a weak D match, TRBD1 (5 bases). The germline gives CDR1 SNHLY, CDR2 FYNNEI. The CDR3 is 15 amino acids. The V end was cut by 3 bases, the J end by 2 bases, with 12 bases between. The CDR3 sequence: CASSEAGPPTDTQYF. The CDR3 DNA reads as TGTGCCAGCAGTGAGGCAGGGCCTCCCACAGATACGCAGTATTTT.

The chain has TRBV27 and TRBJ2-1, with 13 bases fitting TRBD2. V lost 5 bases and J lost 4; bases outside the gene matches: 5. The CDR3 contains 16 residues. Per the germline V gene, CDR1 is MNHEY and CDR2 is SMNVEV (reference sequence). In DNA form, the CDR3 reads TGTGCCAGCAGTGCCCGACTAGCGGGAGGATACAATGAGCAGTTCTTC. As protein: CASSARLAGGYNEQFF.

V usage is TRBV6-5 and J usage is TRBJ2-3; D gene uncertain. Trimming stripped 0 bases from V and 10 bases from J, with 14 bases between. Per germline, CDR1 MNHEY and CDR2 SVGAGI. The CDR3 runs 14 residues. The CDR3 sequence is CASSYSDEHAPQYF. The CDR3 DNA is TGTGCCAGCAGTTACTCCGATGAGCATGCTCCGCAGTATTTT.

This clone is a singleton in its sample. The J gene is TRBJ2-7, the V gene TRBV5-6; 15 bases are shared with TRBD2. The CDR3 extends over 16 amino acids. In germline, CDR1 is SGHDT, CDR2 YYEEEE. Germline trimming cut 5 bases from V and 4 bases from J; bases unmatched to any gene: 7. CDR3 DNA sequence: TGTGCCAGCAGTCCGGGACTAGCGGGAGGTCTTTACGAGCAGTACTTC. This translates into CASSPGLAGGLYEQYF.

This chain connects TRBV28 to TRBJ2-2, with TRBD1 matching 9 bases. Germline CDR1 and CDR2: MDHEN and SYDVKM. Trimming took 5 bases from V and 0 from J; bases not matched to a gene: 10. The CDR3 is 18 residues long. The CDR3 DNA reads TGTGCCAGCAGTCGGACAGGGGAAGACTGGGCGAACACCGGGGAGCTGTTTTTT. As protein: CASSRTGEDWANTGELFF.

V gene TRBV5-6 combines with J gene TRBJ2-3; no firm D call. Trimming took 4 bases from V and 4 from J, leaving 7 bases between them. In germline, CDR1 is SGHDT, CDR2 YYEEEE. CDR3 length: 12 amino acids. The CDR3 nucleotides read TGTGCCAGCAGCGAAACATCAGATACGCAGTATTTT. Translation gives CASSETSDTQYF.

This chain connects TRBV4-2 to TRBJ1-2; TRBD1 might be the D (5 bases). CDR1 is LGHNA, CDR2 YNFKEQ, per germline. Trimming removed 0 bases at V and 4 bases at J, with 12 bases between. The CDR3 runs to 15 residues. CDR3 sequence reads: CASSQEAGIGYGYTF. In DNA form, the CDR3 reads TGTGCCAGCAGCCAAGAAGCAGGGATCGGCTATGGCTACACCTTC.

The chain uses TRBV29-1 and TRBJ1-3; D is ambiguous. In germline, CDR1 is SQVTM, CDR2 ANQGSEA. This CDR3 has 12 amino acids. V was cut by 7 bases and J by 0 bases, with 7 bases left in between. The CDR3 DNA follows: TGCAGCGCGCTCAGCTCTGGAAACACCATATATTTT. It translates to CSALSSGNTIYF.

V gene TRBV6-5 combines with J gene TRBJ1-5, with 10 bases lining up with TRBD1. With V trimmed by 8 bases and J by 5 bases, 6 bases remained unmatched. CDR1 and CDR2 (germline): MNHEY, SVGAGI. This CDR3 contains 14 residues. The CDR3 reads CASQTGGEDQPQHF. In nucleotides, the CDR3 is TGTGCCAGCCAGACAGGGGGCGAAGATCAGCCCCAGCATTTT.

The chain uses TRBV28 and TRBJ2-7; 9 nucleotides match TRBD2. The length of the CDR3 is 16 residues. V gave up 5 bases and J gave up 3 bases; unmatched junction bases: 11. Per germline, CDR1 MDHEN and CDR2 SYDVKM. DNA for the CDR3: TGTGCCAGCAGTCCCCCTCGGGCTAGCGGGAACTACGAGCAGTACTTC. This encodes CASSPPRASGNYEQYF.

This sequence joins TRBV9 and TRBJ2-1, with 12 bases lining up with TRBD2. CDR1 and CDR2 from the germline V gene are SGDLS and YYNGEE. This CDR3 has 15 amino acids. V gave up 3 bases and J gave up 9 bases; unmatched junction bases: 7. CDR3 DNA: TGTGCCAGCAGCGGTGGACTAGCGGGACGGAGTGAGCAGTTCTTC. It yields the protein CASSGGLAGRSEQFF.